The T cell receptor beta chain under discussion was sequenced for a study of blood T cell repertoires in COVID-19. Overall study: PBMCs, B-cell-depleted T cells, or T cells were the source of the cDNA or gDNA that made up the material.

Enrolled during active infection, Seattle patients were then followed longitudinally. Clones were read by immunoSEQ multiplex PCR, and TCRdb kept only the in-frame ones, dropping some. The sample holds some 260,000 clones; over 80% are singletons and the top ten take about 9.4%. Germline V gene sequence: CDR1 MNHEY, CDR2 SMNVEV (reference sequence). This CDR3 spans 16 amino acids. V lost 6 bases, J lost 0 bases, and 12 bases lay in between. The TCR originated in a woman in her 70s with COVID-19, enrolled during active disease. The specimen was peripheral blood. The chain carries TRBV27 and TRBJ1-6; D gene uncertain. CDR3 sequence: CASSRTASSYNSPLHF. In DNA, the CDR3 is TGTGCCAGCAGCCGGACTGCAAGCTCCTATAATTCACCCCTCCACTTT.